The 10 T cell receptor beta chains given below trace back to one sample, sequenced in a study of cytomegalovirus exposure and HLA in healthy donors. PCR amplification relied on 60 Vbeta primers (plus 13 Jbeta primers). Libraries were prepared by immunoSEQ multiplex PCR; TCRdb keeps only in-frame clonotypes and omits some of them. The table shows approximately 93,000 clones, with approximately 81% occurring only once. Material for sequencing was PBMCs. Source of these receptors: a male donor in good health and CMV-seropositive.

This clone has a single count. The chain combines TRBV5-1 with TRBJ1-1; 10 bases agree with TRBD1. J was trimmed by 2 bases and V by 2 bases; bases with no gene match: 3. This CDR3 region has 15 residues. Germline V gene sequence: CDR1 SGHRS, CDR2 YFSETQ. In nucleotides, the CDR3 is TGCGCCAGCAGCTTCGGGACAGGGGATAACACTGAAGCTTTCTTT. Its protein is CASSFGTGDNTEAFF.

The chain links TRBV2 to TRBJ1-1; no definite D call. The CDR3 is 15 amino acids. Per the germline V gene, CDR1 is SNHLY and CDR2 is FYNNEI. V was shortened by 0 bases and J by 0 bases, with 8 bases between the two germline ends. The CDR3 coding sequence is TGTGCCAGCAGTGAAGCTGGCGGTTTGAACACTGAAGCTTTCTTT. This codes for CASSEAGGLNTEAFF.

The rearrangement links TRBV7-9 to TRBJ2-3; 10 nucleotides match TRBD2. In germline, CDR1 is SEHNR, CDR2 FQNEAQ (reference sequence). The CDR3 sequence is 15 residues long. The junction had 9 bases not matched to a gene; V was cut back by 7 bases and J by 5 bases. The CDR3 sequence: CASKRASGGRDTQYF. The CDR3 nucleotides are TGTGCCAGCAAAAGGGCTAGCGGGGGCCGAGATACGCAGTATTTT. Based on the CDR3 plus reference TRBV7-9 and TRBJ2-3, the full variable domain is DTGVSQNPRHKITKRGQNVTFRCDPISEHNRLYWYRQTLGQGPEFLTYFQNEAQLEKSRLLSDRFSAERPKGSFSTLEIQRTEQGDSAMYLCASKRASGGRDTQYFGPGTRLTVL.

V is TRBV29-1 and J is TRBJ2-3; a weak D match, TRBD2 (6 bases). Germline V gene sequence: CDR1 SQVTM, CDR2 ANQGSEA. The CDR3 has 14 residues. Trimming shortened V by 3 bases and J by 2 bases, and 12 bases separated the two germline ends. CDR3 coding DNA: TGCAGCGTTGAGGAGGGACGGTTCACAGATACGCAGTATTTT. The encoded protein is CSVEEGRFTDTQYF.

The chain recombines TRBV7-6 with TRBJ2-1; TRBD2 agrees at 11 bases. CDR1 is SGHVS and CDR2 is FNYEAQ in the germline V gene. This CDR3 comprises 15 residues. The V gene end was trimmed by 3 bases and the J gene end by 6 bases; junction bases not matched to a gene: 4. The CDR3 sequence is CASSLVAGGPNEQFF. The DNA of the CDR3 is TGTGCCAGCAGCTTGGTAGCGGGGGGGCCCAATGAGCAGTTCTTC. Together with reference TRBV7-6 and TRBJ2-1, the CDR3 gives the full variable domain: GAGVSQSPRYKVTKRGQDVALRCDPISGHVSLYWYRQALGQGPEFLTYFNYEAQQDKSGLPNDRFSAERPEGSISTLTIQRTEQRDSAMYRCASSLVAGGPNEQFFGPGTRLTVL.

This chain uses TRBV11-1 with TRBJ2-7; TRBD1 might be the D (6 bases). The CDR3 has 15 residues. V was cut by 5 bases and J by 2 bases, with 16 bases left in between. Looked up from germline, CDR1 is SGHAT and CDR2 is FQDESV (reference sequence). In DNA, the CDR3 is TGTGCCAGCAGCCTTACGGACAGCGAGACCTACGAGCAGTACTTC. This translates into CASSLTDSETYEQYF.

The CDR3 DNA reads as TGTGCCAGCTCACCAAAGAGACAGGATAGGGATGGCTACACCTTC. It yields the protein CASSPKRQDRDGYTF. This sequence joins TRBV18 and TRBJ1-2, with D possibly being TRBD1 (6 bases). Germline-derived CDR1 and CDR2 are KGHSH and LQKENI. The length of the CDR3 is 15 residues. The V gene lost 2 bases and the J gene lost 6 bases, with 16 bases spanning the gap.

Notes on this clone: The identical CDR3 is also encoded by other nucleotide sequences in the sample. This chain joins TRBV18 and TRBJ1-1; TRBD1 agrees at 8 bases. The CDR3 runs 14 residues. Germline CDR1 is KGHSH and CDR2 is LQKENI. J lost 1 base, V lost 2 bases, and 0 bases had no gene match. CDR3 amino acids: CASSPGTGNTEAFF. Here the CDR3 DNA reads TGTGCCAGCTCACCAGGGACAGGGAACACTGAAGCTTTCTTT.

J is TRBJ1-2 and V is TRBV9; 8 bases agree with TRBD1. Germline V lookup: CDR1 SGDLS, CDR2 YYNGEE. The CDR3 consists of 16 residues. V shed 0 bases, J shed 8 bases, and the junction held 12 bases outside the gene matches. As DNA, the CDR3 is TGTGCCAGCAGCGTAGAAGCAGGGGGCTCAGTTCGCGGCTACACCTTC. This encodes CASSVEAGGSVRGYTF. Full variable domain (missing parts from reference TRBV9 and TRBJ1-2): DSGVTQTPKHLITATGQRVTLRCSPRSGDLSVYWYQQSLDQGLQFLIQYYNGEERAKGNILERFSAQQFPDLHSELNLSSLELGDSALYFCASSVEAGGSVRGYTFGSGTRLTVV.

The chain employs TRBV29-1 and TRBJ1-2; 7 bases align to TRBD1. CDR1 SQVTM and CDR2 ANQGSEA come from the germline V gene. CDR3 length: 16 amino acids. V shed 0 bases, J shed 8 bases, and the junction held 15 bases outside the gene matches. In DNA form, the CDR3 reads TGCAGCGTTGAAGATCCTGGGACAGAATACACAGGGGGCTACACCTTC. This codes for CSVEDPGTEYTGGYTF.